Following are 29 T cell receptor beta chains from one sample sequenced in a study of shared clonotypes between healthy human individuals. Data came from immunoSEQ multiplex PCR; TCRdb stores just in-frame clones and leaves some out. Among under 850,000 clones, around 77% were seen once, and the ten largest hold more than 1.5%. Specimen: memory CD4+ T cells sorted from blood. Regarding subset: CD45RA-negative fraction. These receptors came from a woman in her thirties in good health.

This clone was counted a single time. V gene TRBV27 combines with J gene TRBJ1-1; perhaps TRBD1 as D (5 bases). The V and J ends lost 3 bases and 2 bases respectively, with 10 bases between them. The length of the CDR3 is 14 residues. The V gene's germline CDR1 is MNHEY and CDR2 SMNVEV (reference sequence). CDR3 nucleotide sequence: TGTGCCAGCAGTTTTCGGAGGGGTAACACTGAAGCTTTCTTT. Protein product: CASSFRRGNTEAFF.

V is TRBV6-1 and J is TRBJ2-7; possible D gene TRBD2, 6 bases. Germline CDR1 is MNHNS and CDR2 is SASEGT. V was clipped by 0 bases and J by 0 bases, with 9 bases between them. This CDR3 has 15 residues. DNA of the CDR3: TGTGCCAGCAGTGAAGCGGGGGACTCCTCCTACGAGCAGTACTTC. Translating it yields CASSEAGDSSYEQYF.

The J gene is TRBJ2-1, the V gene TRBV11-1; 12 nucleotides agree with TRBD2. Germline CDR1 reads SGHAT; CDR2 reads FQDESV (reference sequence). The trim removed 5 bases at V and 9 bases at J, leaving 5 bases unmatched. The CDR3 spans 14 residues. The CDR3 here is CASSRLAGEAEQFF. CDR3 in DNA: TGTGCCAGCAGCCGACTAGCGGGAGAGGCTGAGCAGTTCTTC.

The rearrangement links TRBV19 to TRBJ2-3; TRBD2 matches at 11 bases. Losses at the gene ends were 6 bases for V and 4 bases for J; bases not matched to a gene: 15. The germline V gene encodes CDR1 LNHDA and CDR2 SQIVND (reference sequence). This CDR3 region has 18 residues. CDR3 region: CASSPGTSGRMRSDTQYF. The CDR3 coding sequence is TGTGCCAGTAGCCCCGGGACTAGCGGTAGAATGAGGTCAGATACGCAGTATTTT.

The V and J genes are TRBV6-5 and TRBJ2-7; possibly TRBD2 for D (6 bases). Trimming shortened V by 2 bases and J by 0 bases, and 11 bases separated the two germline ends. Germline V gene sequence: CDR1 MNHEY, CDR2 SVGAGI. The CDR3 has 15 residues. DNA of the CDR3: TGTGCCAGCAGTTACCGCGGGGCCGGCTCCTACGAGCAGTACTTC. It encodes CASSYRGAGSYEQYF.

The chain links TRBV5-4 to TRBJ1-1; 8 bases line up with TRBD1. V lost 5 bases, J lost 9 bases, and 9 bases stayed unmatched. Germline lookup yields CDR1 SGHNT and CDR2 YYREEE (reference sequence). This CDR3 region has 13 residues. The CDR3 DNA follows: TGTGCCAGCAGTTTGACAGGGGCATACCAAGCTTTCTTT. Residues: CASSLTGAYQAFF.

In this sample, this clone turned up once. The chain uses TRBV19 and TRBJ2-1; 7 bases map to TRBD2. The junction had 8 bases not matched to a gene; V was cut back by 4 bases and J by 8 bases. This CDR3 has 14 amino acids. CDR1 and CDR2 (germline): LNHDA, SQIVND (reference sequence). The CDR3 loop is CASSTPGGGDEQFF. The CDR3 region has the DNA TGTGCCAGTAGTACCCCGGGGGGTGGCGATGAGCAGTTCTTC.

This clone was seen a few times. The chain couples TRBV11-2 to TRBJ1-1, with a tentative D call TRBD1 (6 bases). Deletions cut 1 base from V and 7 bases from J, with 16 bases between. The V gene's germline CDR1 is SGHAT and CDR2 FQNNGV. The length of the CDR3 is 15 residues. The DNA of the CDR3 is TGTGCCAGCAGCTTAGGTCAGGGGAATATTCTTGAAGCTTTCTTT. Its translation: CASSLGQGNILEAFF. Based on the CDR3 plus reference TRBV11-2 and TRBJ1-1, the full variable domain is EAGVAQSPRYKIIEKRQSVAFWCNPISGHATLYWYQQILGQGPKLLIQFQNNGVVDDSQLPKDRFSAERLKGVDSTLKIQPAKLEDSAVYLCASSLGQGNILEAFFGQGTRLTVV.

V usage is TRBV18 and J usage is TRBJ2-7; 10 bases fit TRBD2. The germline V gene has CDR1 KGHSH and CDR2 LQKENI. The CDR3 loop spans 16 amino acids. The V segment lost 3 bases and the J segment 1 base; nucleotides outside the gene matches: 6. The DNA for the CDR3 is TGTGCCAGCTCACCGGCTAGCGGGAGATTGTCCTACGAGCAGTACTTC. Encoded protein: CASSPASGRLSYEQYF.

This clone has a handful of counts. The rearrangement joins TRBV5-1 to TRBJ2-5; TRBD1 might be the D (6 bases). V was pared by 0 bases and J by 4 bases, with 22 bases between. CDR3 length equals 18 residues. Germline CDR1 SGHRS, CDR2 YFSETQ. The CDR3 sequence is CASSLAPGTMSATETQYF. CDR3 in DNA: TGCGCCAGCAGCTTGGCCCCCGGGACAATGAGCGCCACAGAGACCCAGTACTTC.

This sequence joins TRBV10-3 and TRBJ2-5, with D hard to call. Germline V CDR1 and CDR2: ENHRY, SYGVKD. The CDR3 totals 14 residues. Trimming shortened V by 5 bases and J by 5 bases, and 15 bases separated the two germline ends. CDR3 in DNA: TGTGCCATCAGTACCGCCGAGAGCTCGGAGACCCAGTACTTC. The encoded protein is CAISTAESSETQYF.

V gene TRBV7-2 combines with J gene TRBJ1-3, with D unresolved. The CDR3 runs to 14 residues. V was trimmed by 5 bases and J by 0 bases, leaving 8 bases between them. Germline CDR1 is SGHTA and CDR2 is FQGNSA. CDR3 region: CASSQYDSGNTIYF. DNA for the CDR3: TGTGCCAGCAGCCAATACGACTCTGGAAACACCATATATTTT.

The genes are TRBV7-9 and TRBJ1-1; 8 bases are a match to TRBD1. Germline assignment: CDR1 SEHNR and CDR2 FQNEAQ (reference sequence). CDR3 size: 12 residues. Losses at the gene ends were 5 bases for V and 8 bases for J; bases not matched to a gene: 4. For the CDR3, the DNA is TGTGCCAGCAGCCCACGGACAGGGGAAGCTTTCTTT. This encodes CASSPRTGEAFF.

The sample holds a few counts of this clone. This chain uses TRBV10-2 with TRBJ2-3; 8 bases line up with TRBD2. The CDR3 runs to 14 residues. V shed 4 bases and J 6 bases; nucleotides not matched to a gene: 6. Per germline, CDR1 WSHSY and CDR2 SAAADI. Here the CDR3 DNA reads TGCGCCAGCAGTGCAGCGGGAGTGTGGGATACGCAGTATTTT. As protein: CASSAAGVWDTQYF.

The V and J genes are TRBV27 and TRBJ2-5; D is undetermined. Germline V gives CDR1 MNHEY, CDR2 SMNVEV (reference sequence). The CDR3 runs to 16 residues. V was trimmed by 2 bases and J by 1 base, leaving 14 bases between them. The CDR3, as DNA: TGTGCCAGCAGTTTACAGTTGGGTAGCCCCCAAGAGACCCAGTACTTC. The encoded protein is CASSLQLGSPQETQYF.

The V gene is TRBV10-2, the J gene TRBJ2-5, with D maybe TRBD2 (6 bases). Trimming took off 4 bases at V and 5 bases at J, with 11 bases between the two ends. Germline lookup yields CDR1 WSHSY and CDR2 SAAADI. This CDR3 region has 13 residues. This CDR3 reads CASSGGVGETQYF. DNA of the CDR3: TGCGCCAGCAGTGGGGGGGTTGGGGAGACCCAGTACTTC.

The chain joins TRBV19 to TRBJ2-5, with TRBD1 identical over 7 bases. The CDR3 totals 14 residues. V lost 1 base, J lost 7 bases, and 6 bases stayed unmatched. Germline V gene lookup returns CDR1 LNHDA and CDR2 SQIVND (reference sequence). The CDR3 sequence: CASSIGTGMGTQYF. The CDR3 DNA reads TGTGCCAGTAGTATAGGGACAGGTATGGGGACCCAGTACTTC. The full variable domain, with the rest looked up from reference TRBV19 and TRBJ2-5, is DGGITQSPKYLFRKEGQNVTLSCEQNLNHDAMYWYRQDPGQGLRLIYYSQIVNDFQKGDIAEGYSVSREKKESFPLTVTSAQKNPTAFYLCASSIGTGMGTQYFGPGTRLLVL.

The CDR3 DNA is TGTGCCAGCAGCTTGGCTAGCGGGAGGGTCCTGGCAGATACGCAGTATTTT. It translates to CASSLASGRVLADTQYF. This chain links TRBV5-6 with TRBJ2-3; 12 bases agree with TRBD2. Germline values: CDR1 SGHDT, CDR2 YYEEEE. The CDR3 covers 17 residues. After removal of 0 bases from V and 4 bases from J, the junction contained 6 bases not matched to a gene.

This sequence joins TRBV5-6 and TRBJ2-7; 8 nucleotides match TRBD2. CDR3 size: 15 residues. Trimming took 3 bases from V and 1 from J; bases not matched to a gene: 6. CDR1 SGHDT and CDR2 YYEEEE come from the germline V gene. CDR3 nucleotide sequence: TGTGCCAGCAGCTCTACCGGACTAGCTTCCTACGAGCAGTACTTC. This translates into CASSSTGLASYEQYF. The full variable domain, its missing parts supplied by reference TRBV5-6 and TRBJ2-7, is DAGVTQSPTHLIKTRGQQVTLRCSPKSGHDTVSWYQQALGQGPQFIFQYYEEEERQRGNFPDRFSGHQFPNYSSELNVNALLLGDSALYLCASSSTGLASYEQYFGPGTRLTVT.

The chain links TRBV7-6 to TRBJ2-7; 10 bases are shared with TRBD2. There are 13 residues in the CDR3. Germline V lookup: CDR1 SGHVS, CDR2 FNYEAQ. Trimming took 7 bases from V and 6 from J; bases not matched to a gene: 6. CDR3: CASKKREGGEQYF. The CDR3 DNA reads TGTGCCAGCAAAAAGCGGGAGGGAGGCGAGCAGTACTTC.

In this sample, this clone turned up a few times. J is TRBJ2-1 and V is TRBV10-1; a weak D match, TRBD1 (5 bases). The CDR3 loop spans 14 amino acids. V lost 8 bases and J 4 bases, leaving 15 bases between the germline ends. CDR1 is WNHNN, CDR2 SYGVQD, per germline (reference sequence). CDR3 DNA sequence: TGCGCCAGCCTTGGGGCAGGAGATTACAATGAGCAGTTCTTC. Translation gives CASLGAGDYNEQFF.

The chain combines TRBV28 with TRBJ1-2; perhaps TRBD1 as D (5 bases). The length of the CDR3 is 16 residues. The V end lost 3 bases, the J end lost 0 bases, and 14 bases lay between the germline ends. From germline, CDR1 is MDHEN and CDR2 SYDVKM. The CDR3 loop reads CASSLPPGPPNYGYTF. Written as DNA, the CDR3 is TGTGCCAGCAGTTTGCCTCCAGGGCCTCCTAACTATGGCTACACCTTC.

The rearrangement uses TRBV13 and TRBJ2-7; D may match TRBD1 or TRBD2 (5 bases each). Germline V gene sequence: CDR1 PRHDT, CDR2 FYEKMQ (reference sequence). The V end lost 6 bases, the J end lost 6 bases, and 24 bases lay between the germline ends. There are 16 residues in the CDR3. The CDR3 loop reads CASRKEGRQGFAEQYF. As DNA, the CDR3 is TGTGCCAGCAGGAAAGAGGGGCGGCAGGGCTTTGCCGAGCAGTACTTC.

J is TRBJ2-1 and V is TRBV10-1; perhaps TRBD2 as D (5 bases). The CDR3 contains 13 residues. Trimming cost V 5 bases and J 9 bases, with 14 bases left between them. Germline CDR1 WNHNN, CDR2 SYGVQD (reference sequence). This CDR3 is CASSSLGSGEQFF. The DNA of the CDR3 is TGCGCCAGCAGTTCTTTAGGGAGTGGTGAGCAGTTCTTC.

This clone showed up just once. This chain joins TRBV2 and TRBJ2-5; D is possibly TRBD1 or TRBD2 (5 bases each). V dropped 8 bases and J dropped 2 bases, with 9 bases sitting between them. CDR1 and CDR2 from the germline V gene are SNHLY and FYNNEI. This CDR3 has 12 amino acids. CDR3: CASAREQETQYF. Here the CDR3 DNA reads TGTGCCAGCGCCAGGGAGCAAGAGACCCAGTACTTC.

In its sample, this clone was seen a few times. The chain uses TRBV6-6 and TRBJ1-3; 8 bases fit TRBD1. This CDR3 comprises 14 residues. After removal of 6 bases from V and 2 bases from J, the junction contained 3 bases not matched to a gene. Germline V gene lookup returns CDR1 MNHNY and CDR2 SVGAGI (reference sequence). The CDR3 sequence: CASSQGQAGNTIYF. CDR3 DNA sequence: TGTGCCAGCAGCCAGGGACAGGCTGGAAACACCATATATTTT.

The rearrangement joins TRBV28 to TRBJ2-5; TRBD2 might be the D (5 bases). There are 15 residues in the CDR3. The germline gives CDR1 MDHEN, CDR2 SYDVKM. The germline V and J ends were trimmed by 3 bases and 1 base, with 12 bases remaining between them. The CDR3 coding sequence is TGTGCCAGCAGTTTTGCTGTCGGGGTCCAAGAGACCCAGTACTTC. It is translated as CASSFAVGVQETQYF.

The chain carries TRBV11-2 and TRBJ1-3; no firm D call. Germline V CDR1 and CDR2: SGHAT, FQNNGV. The CDR3 spans 16 residues. Deletions cut 5 bases from V and 3 bases from J, with 17 bases between. The CDR3 here is CASSAMAGQIGNTIYF. The CDR3, as DNA: TGTGCCAGCAGCGCCATGGCGGGTCAGATTGGAAACACCATATATTTT.

This chain connects TRBV30 to TRBJ2-1, with D possibly being TRBD2 (6 bases). Trimming removed 3 bases at V and 5 bases at J, with 14 bases between. The CDR3 has 14 residues. Germline V lookup: CDR1 GTSNPN, CDR2 SVGIG (reference sequence). The CDR3 DNA follows: TGTGCCTGGAGGGAGGGGACGCAAAACAATGAGCAGTTCTTC. Protein: CAWREGTQNNEQFF.